The 9 T cell receptor beta chains below come from one sample, sequenced in a study of blood T cell repertoires in COVID-19 (dated by TCRdb to 2018 to 2021). Library preparation was by the immunoSEQ multiplex PCR assay. TCRdb carries this immuneACCESS record with in-frame sequences only. Its versions omit some clonotypes, under half of them owing to an unresolved V gene in the studies checked, with the rest unexplained. The sample contains about 110,000 clones, 80% to 90% of them found a single time. The biggest ten clones account for about 17% of the sample. What was sequenced was peripheral blood. These receptors were collected from a woman aged 55-69 years with acute or convalescent COVID-19.

This clone turned up a few times. The chain is built from TRBV5-6 and TRBJ2-1; D unresolved. V shed 1 base and J shed 5 bases, with 4 bases lying between them. Germline V gene lookup returns CDR1 SGHDT and CDR2 YYEEEE. CDR3 length: 12 residues. The CDR3 bases are TGTGCCAGCAGCTTGTCCAACAATGAGCAGTTCTTC. It is translated as CASSLSNNEQFF. Filled out from reference TRBV5-6 and TRBJ2-1, the complete variable domain reads DAGVTQSPTHLIKTRGQQVTLRCSPKSGHDTVSWYQQALGQGPQFIFQYYEEEERQRGNFPDRFSGHQFPNYSSELNVNALLLGDSALYLCASSLSNNEQFFGPGTRLTVL.

The rearrangement uses TRBV7-6 and TRBJ2-1; TRBD1 agrees at 7 bases. Trimming at V came to 5 bases and at J to 5 bases, leaving 6 bases not matched to a gene. The germline V gene encodes CDR1 SGHVS and CDR2 FNYEAQ. The CDR3 totals 14 residues. CDR3 amino acids: CASSPRDRHNEQFF. CDR3 nucleotide sequence: TGTGCCAGCAGCCCTCGGGACAGACACAATGAGCAGTTCTTC.

V and J are TRBV30 and TRBJ1-6; D may be TRBD1 (5 bases). In germline, CDR1 is GTSNPN, CDR2 SVGIG (reference sequence). Trimming left V 2 bases short and J 1 base short, with 9 bases between. The CDR3 runs to 15 residues. CDR3 DNA: TGTGCCTGGAGTCTGTACAGGTCCTATAATTCACCCCTCCACTTT. This gives the protein CAWSLYRSYNSPLHF. Variable domain in full (rest from reference TRBV30 and TRBJ1-6): SQTIHQWPATLVQPVGSPLSLECTVEGTSNPNLYWYRQAAGRGLQLLFYSVGIGQISSEVPQNLSASRPQDRQFILSSKKLLLSDSGFYLCAWSLYRSYNSPLHFGNGTRLTVT.

The rearrangement joins TRBV7-2 to TRBJ1-5, with a tentative D call TRBD1 (5 bases). This CDR3 comprises 14 residues. Deletions cut 3 bases from V and 6 bases from J, with 12 bases between. The germline CDR1 and CDR2 sequences are SGHTA and FQGNSA. The CDR3 region is CASSFWGEGQPQHF. Written as DNA, the CDR3 is TGTGCCAGCAGCTTCTGGGGGGAAGGTCAGCCCCAGCATTTT.

V and J are TRBV3-1 (or the pseudogene TRBV3-2) and TRBJ2-2; 7 positions match TRBD1. With 5 bases clipped from V and 7 bases from J, the junction kept 13 bases outside the gene matches. The CDR3 covers 16 residues. Germline V CDR1 and CDR2: LGHDT, YNNKEL (reference sequence). CDR3 sequence (DNA): TGTGCCAGCAGCTACACACAGACAGGGCGGAGCGGGGAGCTGTTTTTT. It yields the protein CASSYTQTGRSGELFF.

CDR3 DNA: TGTGCCAGCGGAGGGACAGGGGGCTACGAGCAGTACTTC. It encodes CASGGTGGYEQYF. The genes are TRBV13 and TRBJ2-7, with 11 bases that match TRBD1. After removal of 8 bases from V and 3 bases from J, the junction contained 3 bases not matched to a gene. The germline CDR1 and CDR2 sequences are PRHDT and FYEKMQ (reference sequence). This CDR3 has 13 amino acids.

The CDR3 is CASSPLFGETQYF. The CDR3 DNA follows: TGTGCCAGTAGTCCCCTGTTCGGGGAGACCCAGTACTTC. The chain recombines TRBV19 with TRBJ2-5, with no clear D. V was cut by 5 bases and J by 5 bases, with 12 bases left in between. CDR1 is LNHDA, CDR2 SQIVND, per germline (reference sequence). CDR3 size: 13 residues. Full variable domain (rest looked up from reference TRBV19 and TRBJ2-5): DGGITQSPKYLFRKEGQNVTLSCEQNLNHDAMYWYRQDPGQGLRLIYYSQIVNDFQKGDIAEGYSVSREKKESFPLTVTSAQKNPTAFYLCASSPLFGETQYFGPGTRLLVL.

The chain couples TRBV11-3 to TRBJ2-1, with 12 bases that match TRBD2. This CDR3 is 15 amino acids long. The germline V gene has CDR1 SGHNT and CDR2 YENEEA. The J segment lost 6 bases and the V segment lost 6 bases, leaving 6 bases of the junction unmatched. CDR3 residues: CASRLAGGLFNEQFF. The CDR3, as DNA: TGTGCCAGCAGACTAGCGGGGGGACTTTTCAATGAGCAGTTCTTC.

The sample holds one count of this clone. The chain uses TRBV6-1 and TRBJ2-5; 9 positions agree with TRBD2. Germline CDR1 and CDR2: MNHNS and SASEGT. The CDR3 runs 15 residues. The trim removed 2 bases at V and 7 bases at J, leaving 8 bases unmatched. The CDR3 DNA is TGTGCCAGCAGTGAACAGCGGGGGGCCGCTGGGACCCAGTACTTC. It yields the protein CASSEQRGAAGTQYF.